This record covers a single T cell receptor (beta chain). This clonotype has a handful of counts. Its antigen is still unknown. There are no base qualities to consult, and no much larger clone falls within one base. This specimen comes from a study of CD8 T cells in ankylosing spondylitis (dated by TCRdb to about 2017). Context from the whole study: T cell receptor beta repertoires were profiled in healthy donors and ankylosing spondylitis patients so that disease-linked TCR variants could be found. The full study cohort was made up of approximately 27 ankylosing spondylitis patients and over 90 healthy donors. Peripheral blood samples were taken, and synovial fluid was additionally collected from ankylosing spondylitis patients. Findings and caveats that apply to the study as a whole: A CD8+ phenotype was shown by the disease-linked clones, which were found at relatively low frequencies in peripheral blood. Blood from ankylosing spondylitis patients appeared to be characterized by a TCR beta motif made up of fewer than ten highly homologous amino acid variants. Some motif variants were previously reported in synovial fluid and blood of reactive arthritis patients, suggesting common disease-initiation mechanisms. According to the report, matched synovial fluid samples from ankylosing spondylitis patients were significantly enriched for the disease-linked clones.

Sequencing relied on an Illumina HiSeq 2500. TCR beta libraries were prepared by quantitative 5'-RACE with molecular barcodes. Under the source paper's analysis protocol: A new computational method, built on a probabilistic model of VDJ rearrangement, was used to identify disease-linked TCR variants. In TCRdb, the public reads were trimmed at Q25 with fastp and aligned with MiXCR, with productive beta chains retained. Each CDR3 protein appears once, grouped with its most common genes and DNA. TCRdb, not the authors, supplied the V and J calls. The sample yields under 550,000 distinct CDR3 sequences; more than 25% were counted once. The top ten constitute roughly 1% of the sample. V is reduced by 1 base and J by 5 bases, leaving a spacing of 11 bases between them. CDR1 and CDR2 were assigned from the germline V gene as MGHDK and SYGVNS. The CDR3 contains 14 residues, cysteine and phenylalanine counted. CDR3 DNA is the only sequence kept; it has 42 bases, read in frame from the first base.

This receptor was taken from a male donor with ankylosing spondylitis. This receptor chain uses TRBV25-1 and TRBJ1-2; the D gene is unclear. Sequencing input: blood, either unsorted or a sorted T cell fraction (not recorded which). The nucleotides read TGTGCCAGCAGTGAATCGCGGGCCATATATGGCTACACCTTC. This translates into CASSESRAIYGYTF.